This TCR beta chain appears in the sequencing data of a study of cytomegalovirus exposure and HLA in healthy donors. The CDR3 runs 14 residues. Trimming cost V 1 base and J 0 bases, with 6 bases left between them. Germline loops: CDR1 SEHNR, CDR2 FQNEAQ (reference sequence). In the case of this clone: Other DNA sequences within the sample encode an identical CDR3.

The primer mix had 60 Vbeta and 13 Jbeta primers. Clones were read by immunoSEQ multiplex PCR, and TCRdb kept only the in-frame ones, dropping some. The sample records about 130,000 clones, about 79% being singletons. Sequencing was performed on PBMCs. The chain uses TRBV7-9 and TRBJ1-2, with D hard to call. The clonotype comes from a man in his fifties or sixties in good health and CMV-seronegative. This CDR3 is CASSLGGANYGYTF. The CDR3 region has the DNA TGTGCCAGCAGCTTAGGCGGAGCTAACTATGGCTACACCTTC.